The 2 T cell receptor beta chains reported below all come from one sample, sequenced in a study of CD8 T cells in Susac syndrome. RNA totalling roughly 0.45 to 1 ug underwent reverse transcription with random hexamers. TCRdb fed the immunoSEQ multiplex PCR reads into MiXCR, producing one record per CDR3 protein. Of roughly 250,000 distinct CDR3 sequences in the sample, almost 97% were seen once. The sequenced material came from CD4+ T cells from PBMCs. Source of these receptors: a human donor with Susac syndrome.

The chain couples TRBV19 to TRBJ1-2, with TRBD1 as a possible D gene (6 bases). V lost 10 bases and J lost 4, with 16 bases in between. The length of the CDR3 is 13 residues. Germline V lookup: CDR1 LNHDA, CDR2 SQIVND (reference sequence). CDR3: CATRSRDIYGYTF. In DNA form, the CDR3 reads TGTGCCACACGCTCCAGGGACATCTATGGCTACACCTTC. The whole variable domain, remainder taken from reference TRBV19 and TRBJ1-2, is DGGITQSPKYLFRKEGQNVTLSCEQNLNHDAMYWYRQDPGQGLRLIYYSQIVNDFQKGDIAEGYSVSREKKESFPLTVTSAQKNPTAFYLCATRSRDIYGYTFGSGTRLTVV.

A word on this clonotype: Germline and junction disagree at one end, which may indicate a read error. The chain is built from TRBV19 and TRBJ1-3, with no clear D. Germline CDR1 and CDR2: LNHDA and SQIVND (reference sequence). The CDR3 length is 14 residues. CDR3 loop: CASLQVPSENTIYF. CDR3 coding DNA: TGTGCCAGCCTACAAGTACCCTCTGAAAACACCATATATTTT. The full variable domain, completed using reference TRBV19 and TRBJ1-3, is DGGITQSPKYLFRKEGQNVTLSCEQNLNHDAMYWYRQDPGQGLRLIYYSQIVNDFQKGDIAEGYSVSREKKESFPLTVTSAQKNPTAFYLCASLQVPSENTIYFGEGSWLTVV.